This record concerns one T cell receptor (beta chain) sequence. Its antigen has not been determined. No clone much larger than this one lies a single base away; base qualities are absent. This sample stems from a study of blood T cell repertoires in COVID-19 (dated by TCRdb to 2018 to 2020). For the study in its entirety: Samples from collaborators originated in the United States, Italy and Spain and spanned both the acute and convalescent phases of COVID-19. The material from the prospective study consisted of cDNA or gDNA derived from T cells, B-cell-depleted T cells, or PBMCs. Deeply sampled blood TCRbeta repertoires from subjects exposed to, actively infected with, or recovered from COVID-19 were included in the dataset. A freely available public database, intended as a resource for researchers studying the immune response to SARS-CoV-2, is where the repertoires were released. The samples were drawn from the first 160 participants of the ongoing ImmuneRACE study and from 1,254 subjects provided by 6 global collaborators. Nearly every sample came with metadata listing a de-identified subject ID, COVID-19 status, age in years and sex. Where available, HLA class I and class II types were taken from metadata supplied by the sample provider and were not determined by assay-based typing.

Overall study results and their limits: The quantity of clinical and demographic metadata differed by source and by participant and was supplied without curation.

TCRbeta CDR3 regions were amplified from genomic DNA using the immunoSEQ Assay, a bias-controlled multiplex PCR. As for the original processing: The number of nucleated cells in each sample was estimated by amplification of reference gene primers within the assay. To quantify the absolute abundance of each unique TCRbeta CDR3 rearrangement, sequence reads were collapsed and filtered. For each sample, productive Simpson clonality was calculated as the square root of Simpson's diversity index across productive rearrangements. In TCRdb, the immuneACCESS table is reduced to in-frame sequences with V and J assigned. These tables do not hold every clone; where another copy was compared, an unresolved V gene accounts for under half, and the others remain unexplained. For V, J and clone size, that table is used; D and trimming come from the DNA. In this sample the table shows about 83,000 clones, around 87% of which occur a single time. The ten largest clones represent 8% of the sample.

Collaborating institutions collected whole blood in K2EDTA tubes following their own protocols. Collaborator samples were shipped for TCRbeta analysis as frozen whole blood, isolated PBMCs, or DNA extracted from either sample type. Deletion took 5 bases off V and 6 bases off J, with a span of 16 bases between the germline ends. As encoded in the germline V gene, CDR1 is SGHAT while CDR2 is FQNNGV. The CDR3 numbers 14 residues from cysteine through phenylalanine. Only CDR3 DNA remains: 42 bases, in frame from the first base. Source material: peripheral blood. The source is an elderly man with active or convalescent COVID-19. The rearrangement joined TRBV11-2 to TRBJ1-1, with the D gene not clear enough to name. CDR3 loop: CASSLALGTAEAFF. The nucleotide sequence is TGTGCCAGCAGCCTAGCCCTCGGTACCGCTGAAGCTTTCTTT.